This T cell receptor (beta chain) was recovered during a study of cytomegalovirus exposure and HLA in healthy donors. The overall study: Early on, a data release was issued that held some 85 million unique TCRs from HLA-typed donors. General study points: Specificity of a few CMV-associated chains for CMV antigens was verified in vitro. Later analysis found that TCR beta chains associated with HLA were more clonally expanded than other, equally common chains.

Concerning this clone itself: Its specificity is not known.

This CDR3 is 15 amino acids long. Germline V gene lookup returns CDR1 SGHVS and CDR2 FQNEAQ. With V trimmed by 3 bases and J by 7 bases, 6 bases remained unmatched. PCR employed 60 Vbeta and 13 Jbeta primers. TCRdb's copy holds only in-frame clones and misses some; the assay was immunoSEQ multiplex PCR. Of 200,000 to 250,000 clones listed, about three quarters are singletons. This sequence originates from a man aged 35 to 55 in good health and CMV-seronegative. Source material: PBMCs. This chain uses TRBV7-8 with TRBJ2-7, with TRBD2 matching over 13 bases. The CDR3 is CASSFRLAGGLEQYF. Here the CDR3 DNA reads TGTGCCAGCAGCTTTCGACTAGCGGGAGGTCTAGAGCAGTACTTC. Variable domain in full (rest from reference TRBV7-8 and TRBJ2-7): GAGVSQSPRYKVAKRGQDVALRCDPISGHVSLFWYQQALGQGPEFLTYFQNEAQLDKSGLPSDRFFAERPEGSVSTLKIQRTQQEDSAVYLCASSFRLAGGLEQYFGPGTRLTVT.